The 29 T cell receptor beta chains below all came from one sample that was sequenced in a study of blood T cell repertoires in COVID-19. TCRdb's table, derived via immunoSEQ multiplex PCR, lists solely in-frame clones and lacks some. There are just under 350,000 clones in the sample; 75% to 90% occur only once, and about 6.3% lies in the top ten. Specimen: peripheral blood. The receptors here all came from a woman in her fifties or sixties with COVID-19, enrolled during active disease.

The CDR3 reads CASSARGEQYF. CDR3 nucleotide sequence: TGCGCCAGCAGTGCAAGGGGCGAGCAGTACTTC. The chain links TRBV10-2 to TRBJ2-7; tentative D call: TRBD1 (5 bases). The CDR3 sequence is 11 residues long. Germline-derived CDR1 and CDR2 are WSHSY and SAAADI. The germline V and J ends were trimmed by 4 bases and 6 bases, with 7 bases remaining between them.

This clone was recorded a few times. This chain connects TRBV30 to TRBJ2-5; 10 bases fit TRBD2. The V segment lost 5 bases and the J segment 2 bases; nucleotides outside the gene matches: 5. The CDR3 runs 14 residues. The germline V gene has CDR1 GTSNPN and CDR2 SVGIG (reference sequence). The CDR3 here is CAWALAGGQETQYF. DNA of the CDR3: TGTGCCTGGGCCTTAGCGGGAGGACAAGAGACCCAGTACTTC.

This clone was seen once. The gene calls are TRBV12-5 and TRBJ2-6; D remains unclear. CDR1 and CDR2 (germline): LGHNT, FRNRAP. The CDR3 extends over 15 amino acids. Trimming removed 1 base at V and 2 bases at J, with 6 bases between. The CDR3 nucleotides read TGTGCTAGTGGTTTGGGCGATGCTGGGGCCAACGTCCTGACTTTC. It encodes CASGLGDAGANVLTF. Supplemented by reference TRBV12-5 and TRBJ2-6, the full variable domain reads DARVTQTPRHKVTEMGQEVTMRCQPILGHNTVFWYRQTMMQGLELLAYFRNRAPLDDSGMPKDRFSAEMPDATLATLKIQPSEPRDSAVYFCASGLGDAGANVLTFGAGSRLTVL.

This chain joins TRBV5-4 and TRBJ2-3, with 8 bases identical to TRBD2. Germline lookup yields CDR1 SGHNT and CDR2 YYREEE (reference sequence). After removal of 3 bases from V and 5 bases from J, the junction contained 8 bases not matched to a gene. CDR3 size: 15 residues. CDR3: CASSSTGTSKDTQYF. Written as DNA, the CDR3 is TGTGCCAGCAGCTCAACCGGGACTAGTAAAGATACGCAGTATTTT.

The V and J genes are TRBV5-4 and TRBJ1-1, with D possibly being TRBD1 (5 bases). The germline V gene encodes CDR1 SGHNT and CDR2 YYREEE (reference sequence). This CDR3 is built from 13 residues. Trimming took off 1 base at V and 4 bases at J, with 8 bases between the two ends. For the CDR3, the DNA is TGTGCCAGCAGCTTGCCAGGGCTCACTGAAGCTTTCTTT. This translates into CASSLPGLTEAFF. The full variable domain, in which reference TRBV5-4 and TRBJ1-1 provide the parts outside the CDR3, is ETGVTQSPTHLIKTRGQQVTLRCSSQSGHNTVSWYQQALGQGPQFIFQYYREEENGRGNFPPRFSGLQFPNYSSELNVNALELDDSALYLCASSLPGLTEAFFGQGTRLTVV.

This clone was recorded once. The chain employs TRBV6-6 and TRBJ1-2; no definite D call. CDR1 is MNHNY and CDR2 is SVGAGI in the germline V gene (reference sequence). CDR3 length equals 12 residues. The germline V and J ends were trimmed by 2 bases and 8 bases, with 9 bases remaining between them. The CDR3 here is CASSYREGGYTF. CDR3 sequence (DNA): TGTGCCAGCAGTTACAGGGAGGGCGGCTACACCTTC.

The V and J genes are TRBV30 and TRBJ2-5, with a weak D call TRBD2 (5 bases). The CDR3 is 14 residues long. Trimming pared 2 bases from V and 2 bases from J, leaving 12 bases between. Germline-derived CDR1 and CDR2 are GTSNPN and SVGIG (reference sequence). CDR3 sequence (DNA): TGTGCCTGGAGTCCCGGGATCCTACAAGAGACCCAGTACTTC. Its translation: CAWSPGILQETQYF.

The chain joins TRBV24-1 to TRBJ2-2; 7 bases agree with TRBD1. CDR1 is KGHDR and CDR2 is SFDVKD in the germline V gene. The CDR3 has 15 amino acids. After removal of 4 bases from V and 4 bases from J, the junction contained 5 bases not matched to a gene. The CDR3 protein is CATSESGQSTGELFF. CDR3 DNA sequence: TGTGCCACCAGTGAGTCGGGACAGAGCACCGGGGAGCTGTTTTTT.

This chain links TRBV6-2 or TRBV6-3 with TRBJ2-2; 11 nucleotides agree with TRBD2. Germline V gene sequence: CDR1 MNHEY, CDR2 SVGEGT. The V and J ends lost 0 bases and 1 base, in that order; junction bases with no gene match: 7. The CDR3 has 19 amino acids. This chain's CDR3 is CASSYSRTSGGLNTGELFF. CDR3 in DNA: TGTGCCAGCAGTTACTCGAGAACTAGCGGGGGATTGAACACCGGGGAGCTGTTTTTT.

The genes are TRBV7-2 and TRBJ2-7; the match to TRBD2 covers 10 bases. This CDR3 has 14 amino acids. Germline CDR1 is SGHTA and CDR2 is FQGNSA. J gave up 3 bases and V 4 bases, and 3 bases lay outside the gene matches. Here the CDR3 DNA reads TGTGCCAGCAGCTCAGCTAGCGGGAGCTACGAGCAGTACTTC. Translating it yields CASSSASGSYEQYF.

The rearrangement links TRBV19 to TRBJ2-1, with 11 bases aligning to TRBD2. V shed 6 bases, J shed 3 bases, and the junction held 1 base outside the gene matches. This CDR3 is 14 amino acids long. Germline V gene lookup returns CDR1 LNHDA and CDR2 SQIVND (reference sequence). The CDR3 is CASRTSGDYNEQFF. CDR3 sequence (DNA): TGTGCCAGTAGGACTAGCGGGGACTACAATGAGCAGTTCTTC. Based on the CDR3 plus reference TRBV19 and TRBJ2-1, the full variable domain is DGGITQSPKYLFRKEGQNVTLSCEQNLNHDAMYWYRQDPGQGLRLIYYSQIVNDFQKGDIAEGYSVSREKKESFPLTVTSAQKNPTAFYLCASRTSGDYNEQFFGPGTRLTVL.

This rearrangement joins TRBV15 to TRBJ1-2; TRBD1 agrees at 7 bases. The germline CDR1 and CDR2 sequences are LNHNV and YYDKDF (reference sequence). CDR3 size: 15 residues. V lost 0 bases, J lost 11 bases, and 12 bases stayed unmatched. CDR3 sequence reads: CATSRDIRPGGLYTF. The CDR3 bases are TGTGCCACCAGCAGAGATATCCGCCCAGGGGGGCTGTACACCTTC.

The chain uses TRBV12-2 and TRBJ2-1; TRBD2 reflects the table's D call only, with no check against the DNA. TRBV12-2 is tagged as a pseudogene. This CDR3 has 13 amino acids. The CDR3 DNA sequence: TGTGCAAGTCGCTTTCGTCTAGCGGGAGGTCAGTTCTTC. Its translation: CASRFRLAGGQFF.

CDR3 sequence reads: CSASDLGEQYF. The CDR3 DNA is TGCAGTGCTAGCGACTTGGGCGAGCAGTACTTC. The V and J genes are TRBV20-1 and TRBJ2-7; no definite D call. With 3 bases removed from V and 6 bases from J, the gap between germline ends came to 9 bases. CDR1 and CDR2 from the germline V gene are DFQATT and SNEGSKA (reference sequence). The CDR3 is made up of 11 amino acids.

This chain uses TRBV6-5 with TRBJ1-5; weak D call: TRBD1 (5 bases). Trimming removed 1 base at V and 1 base at J, with 8 bases between. This CDR3 is 15 amino acids long. Germline V CDR1 and CDR2: MNHEY, SVGAGI. The CDR3 DNA reads as TGTGCCAGCAGTTACTTGGGGGGGAGCAATCAGCCCCAGCATTTT. It specifies CASSYLGGSNQPQHF.

This rearrangement joins TRBV20-1 to TRBJ2-1, with no clear D. The germline V gene encodes CDR1 DFQATT and CDR2 SNEGSKA (reference sequence). V gave up 6 bases and J gave up 5 bases, with 8 bases separating them. The CDR3 extends over 11 amino acids. CDR3 sequence reads: CSARTDNEQFF. For the CDR3, the DNA is TGCAGTGCCCGTACGGACAATGAGCAGTTCTTC.

This rearrangement joins TRBV2 to TRBJ2-1; D unclear. The germline gives CDR1 SNHLY, CDR2 FYNNEI. There are 13 residues in the CDR3. The V end lost 5 bases, the J end lost 5 bases, and 10 bases lay between the germline ends. This chain's CDR3 is CASSIQQNNEQFF. The DNA of the CDR3 is TGTGCCAGCAGTATACAGCAAAACAATGAGCAGTTCTTC.

This clone was seen a few times. This chain uses TRBV10-3 with TRBJ2-1, with D maybe TRBD2 (6 bases). V lost 0 bases to trimming and J lost 6 bases, with 18 bases between them. The CDR3 contains 17 residues. Germline CDR1 is ENHRY and CDR2 is SYGVKD. CDR3 in DNA: TGTGCCATCAGTGAGTCGGCGTTCCAGCGGGTTCGCAATGAGCAGTTCTTC. Amino acid sequence: CAISESAFQRVRNEQFF.

This chain joins TRBV6-5 and TRBJ2-7; TRBD1 matches 7 bases. The J segment lost 5 bases and the V segment lost 7 bases, leaving 14 bases of the junction unmatched. CDR1 and CDR2 (germline): MNHEY, SVGAGI. This CDR3 has 15 amino acids. The CDR3 loop is CASIKRQGDLHEQYF. The CDR3 DNA reads as TGTGCCAGCATTAAGCGACAGGGAGACCTCCACGAGCAGTACTTC.

The J gene is TRBJ2-1, the V gene TRBV20-1, with D unclear. CDR3 length: 11 residues. Germline V gives CDR1 DFQATT, CDR2 SNEGSKA (reference sequence). Trimming shortened V by 6 bases and J by 7 bases, and 10 bases separated the two germline ends. The CDR3 bases are TGCAGTGCCAACTACGAGAATGAGCAGTTCTTC. It yields the protein CSANYENEQFF.

This chain links TRBV5-5 with TRBJ2-1, with D possibly matching TRBD2 (6 bases). The CDR3 runs to 16 residues. Germline V gene lookup returns CDR1 SGHKS and CDR2 YYEKEE (reference sequence). The V and J ends lost 1 base and 2 bases respectively, with 13 bases between them. CDR3 in amino acids: CASSLYTGVAYNEQFF. Here the CDR3 DNA reads TGTGCCAGCAGCTTGTATACGGGAGTAGCCTACAATGAGCAGTTCTTC.

This sequence joins TRBV5-1 and TRBJ1-2, with 7 bases identical to TRBD1. Germline CDR1 and CDR2: SGHRS and YFSETQ. The CDR3 runs 16 residues. Germline trimming cut 4 bases from V and 8 bases from J; bases unmatched to any gene: 17. CDR3: CASSGRAPTGLGGYTF. CDR3 nucleotides: TGCGCCAGCAGCGGAAGGGCCCCGACAGGGTTGGGCGGCTACACCTTC.

In its sample, this clone was seen a few times. The V and J genes are TRBV11-2 and TRBJ1-1; 7 nucleotides line up with TRBD1. The CDR3 runs 14 residues. The V gene's germline CDR1 is SGHAT and CDR2 FQNNGV. V was clipped by 1 base and J by 7 bases; unmatched bases: 6. The CDR3 loop is CASSLVGTVNEAFF. The CDR3 DNA sequence: TGTGCCAGCAGCTTAGTAGGGACAGTAAATGAAGCTTTCTTT.

This chain joins TRBV27 and TRBJ2-7, with TRBD1 matching over 11 bases. This CDR3 is built from 15 residues. The trim removed 3 bases at V and 6 bases at J, leaving 7 bases unmatched. Germline V CDR1 and CDR2: MNHEY, SMNVEV (reference sequence). The DNA for the CDR3 is TGTGCCAGCAGTTTTGGGACAGGGGGGACGGTCGAGCAGTACTTC. Protein: CASSFGTGGTVEQYF.

V gene TRBV28 combines with J gene TRBJ2-4; the match to TRBD2 covers 16 bases. This CDR3 contains 14 residues. Germline V gene lookup returns CDR1 MDHEN and CDR2 SYDVKM. V trimming: 3 bases; J trimming: 16 bases; junction bases outside the gene matches: 6. The CDR3 DNA is TGTGCCAGCAGTTTCGGGACTAGCGGGAGGGCCAATTACTTC. Protein: CASSFGTSGRANYF.

CDR3 in amino acids: CATLPTGGETQYF. For the CDR3, the DNA is TGTGCCACGTTACCGACAGGAGGTGAGACCCAGTACTTC. The V call is TRBV2, the J call TRBJ2-5; D perhaps matches TRBD1 (6 bases). V lost 10 bases to trimming and J lost 5 bases, with 17 bases between them. CDR3 size: 13 residues. Looked up from germline, CDR1 is SNHLY and CDR2 is FYNNEI. The full variable domain, in which reference TRBV2 and TRBJ2-5 provide the parts outside the CDR3, is EPEVTQTPSHQVTQMGQEVILRCVPISNHLYFYWYRQILGQKVEFLVSFYNNEISEKSEIFDDQFSVERPDGSNFTLKIRSTKLEDSAMYFCATLPTGGETQYFGPGTRLLVL.

This chain connects TRBV7-3 to TRBJ2-1; 10 bases are a match to TRBD2. CDR1 SGHTA and CDR2 FQGTGA come from the germline V gene. V lost 1 base and J lost 7; bases outside the gene matches: 13. CDR3 size: 18 residues. The CDR3 loop is CASSLNPGLAGDGNEQFF. In DNA form, the CDR3 reads TGTGCCAGCAGCTTAAACCCTGGCCTAGCGGGAGATGGGAATGAGCAGTTCTTC.

The chain is built from TRBV5-4 and TRBJ1-2, with 7 bases aligning to TRBD1. The germline CDR1 and CDR2 sequences are SGHNT and YYREEE (reference sequence). The CDR3 totals 13 residues. V trimming: 3 bases; J trimming: 6 bases; junction bases outside the gene matches: 5. CDR3 sequence reads: CASSSQGLDGYTF. For the CDR3, the DNA is TGTGCCAGCAGCTCACAGGGGCTCGATGGCTACACCTTC.

V usage is TRBV6-5 and J usage is TRBJ1-1; 7 bases align to TRBD1. Germline V gives CDR1 MNHEY, CDR2 SVGAGI. This CDR3 comprises 15 residues. Trimming at V came to 5 bases and at J to 4 bases, leaving 10 bases not matched to a gene. CDR3 in amino acids: CASSRTRGSSTEAFF. The CDR3 nucleotides are TGTGCCAGCAGTCGCACCAGGGGGTCGAGCACTGAAGCTTTCTTT.